This TCR beta chain was captured in a study of blood T cell repertoires in COVID-19 (dated by TCRdb to 2020 to 2021). General notes on the study: The collaborator samples originated in the United States, Italy and Spain and spanned the acute and convalescent phases of COVID-19. The prospective study material was composed of cDNA or gDNA derived from T cells, B-cell-depleted T cells, or PBMCs. The dataset comprised deeply sampled blood TCRbeta repertoires from subjects exposed to, actively infected with, or recovered from COVID-19. The repertoires were released in a freely available public database meant as a resource for research on the immune response to SARS-CoV-2. The samples were drawn from two sources: the first 160 participants of the ongoing ImmuneRACE study, and 1,000 to 1,500 subjects contributed by 6 global collaborators. A de-identified subject ID, COVID-19 status, age in years and sex were almost always included in the sample metadata. Where available, HLA class I and class II types were taken from metadata supplied by the sample provider and were not determined by assay-based typing.

Remarks on this clone: Its antigen is currently not known. No base quality information exists; no much larger clone differs at one position.

Collaborating institutions collected whole blood in K2EDTA tubes following their own protocols. For TCRbeta analysis, collaborators shipped samples in one of three forms: frozen whole blood, isolated PBMCs, or DNA extracted from either of those sample types. The CDR3 holds 16 amino acids from the cysteine to the phenylalanine. Solely the CDR3 DNA is kept, with 48 bases framed from the first base. V is clipped by 1 base and J by 9 bases, and the sequence between their germline boundaries is 16 bases long. Per the germline V gene, SNHLY is the CDR1 and FYNNEI is the CDR2. What the authors observed across the whole study: Clinical and demographic metadata were provided uncurated, with the amount varying by source and participant.

TCRbeta CDR3 regions were amplified from genomic DNA by means of the immunoSEQ Assay, a bias-controlled multiplex PCR. On the study's bioinformatics: The number of nucleated cells in each sample was estimated from the amplification of reference gene primers within the assay. To quantify the absolute abundance of each unique TCRbeta CDR3 rearrangement, sequence reads were collapsed and filtered. Productive Simpson clonality was computed per sample as the square root of Simpson's diversity index over productive rearrangements. The table was pulled from immuneACCESS by TCRdb, which kept in-frame rearrangements only. Such tables lose some clones; where checked, under half of the loss comes from unresolved V genes, and the rest has no known cause. The V and J calls and clone size come from that table; D and trimming were worked out from the DNA. Here the sample has 190,000 or so clones; 75% to 90% occur a single time. About 7% of the sample goes to the ten largest clones.

This sequence uses TRBV2 and TRBJ1-6; TRBD1 is a possible D gene, resting on 6 matching bases. The TCR originated in a man aged 40-50 years with acute or convalescent COVID-19. Input material: peripheral blood. CDR3 protein: CASSEGGPLAGSPLHF. The nucleotides read TGTGCCAGCAGTGAAGGGGGGCCTCTCGCGGGTTCACCCCTCCACTTT.